The clone carrying this TCR beta chain showed up just a few times. The antigen remains unidentified. TCRdb re-analysed the 5' RACE reads in MiXCR, keeping a single row per CDR3 protein. The sample carries 200,000 to 250,000 distinct CDR3 sequences, roughly 10% recorded once. This specimen comes from a study of CD8 T cells in ankylosing spondylitis. The germline V and J ends were trimmed by 5 bases and 6 bases, with 13 bases remaining between them. Germline CDR1 SEHNR, CDR2 FQNEAQ (reference sequence). CDR3 length: 13 residues. Study findings and constraints: Blood from ankylosing spondylitis patients appeared to carry a characteristic roughly eight-variant TCR beta motif.

The specimen sequenced was blood, either unsorted or a sorted T cell fraction (not recorded which). This clonotype was sampled from a male donor with ankylosing spondylitis or in good health (not recorded which). This chain links TRBV7-9 with TRBJ1-2; D is possibly TRBD1 (6 bases). The CDR3 reads CASSGGGGNGYTF. CDR3 coding DNA: TGTGCCAGCAGCGGAGGGGGAGGGAATGGCTACACCTTC. Supplemented by reference TRBV7-9 and TRBJ1-2, the full variable domain reads DTGVSQNPRHKITKRGQNVTFRCDPISEHNRLYWYRQTLGQGPEFLTYFQNEAQLEKSRLLSDRFSAERPKGSFSTLEIQRTEQGDSAMYLCASSGGGGNGYTFGSGTRLTVV.